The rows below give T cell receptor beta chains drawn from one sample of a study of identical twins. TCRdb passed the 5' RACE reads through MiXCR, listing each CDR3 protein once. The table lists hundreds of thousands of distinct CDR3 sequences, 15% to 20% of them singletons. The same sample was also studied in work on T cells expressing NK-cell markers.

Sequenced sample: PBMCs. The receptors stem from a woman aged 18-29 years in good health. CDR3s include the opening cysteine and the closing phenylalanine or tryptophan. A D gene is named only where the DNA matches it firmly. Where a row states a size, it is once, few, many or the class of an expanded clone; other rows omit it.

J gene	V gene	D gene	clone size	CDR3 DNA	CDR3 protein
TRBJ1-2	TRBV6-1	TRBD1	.	TGTGCCAGCAGCTCGGGACAGGGTAATCATGGCTACACCTTC	CASSSGQGNHGYTF
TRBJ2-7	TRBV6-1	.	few	TGTGCCAGCGGATCTAAGGCTCACCTATTTTACGAGCAGTACTTC	CASGSKAHLFYEQYF
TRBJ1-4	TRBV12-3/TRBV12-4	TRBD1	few	TGTGCCAGCAGTCCCCCGGACAGGGGCTGGGAAAAACTGTTTTTT	CASSPPDRGWEKLFF
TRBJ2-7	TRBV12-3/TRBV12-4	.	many	TGTGCCAGCAGTTTAAGAGGGAACGAGCAGTACTTC	CASSLRGNEQYF
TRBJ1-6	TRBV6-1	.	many	TGTGCCAGCAGTGAAATATGGAGCTCCTATAATTCACCCCTCCACTTT	CASSEIWSSYNSPLHF
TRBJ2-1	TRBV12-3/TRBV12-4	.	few	TGTGCCAGCAGTTTCCTCAGGTATGAGCAGTTCTTC	CASSFLRYEQFF
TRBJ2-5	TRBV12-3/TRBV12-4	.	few	TGTGCCAGCAGTCAAAGCGGGCCCCGAGAGACCCAGTACTTC	CASSQSGPRETQYF
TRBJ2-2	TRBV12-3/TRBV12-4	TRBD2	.	TGTGCCAGCAGCCTCGCGGCTAGCGGGACCGGGGAGCTGTTTTTT	CASSLAASGTGELFF
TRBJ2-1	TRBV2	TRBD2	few	TGTGCCACCGTTAGCGGGAGAGGGTGGAATGAGCAGTTCTTC	CATVSGRGWNEQFF
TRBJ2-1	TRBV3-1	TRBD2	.	TGTGCCAGCCAACGGGACCTAGCGGGAGGTTACAATGAGCAGTTCTTC	CASQRDLAGGYNEQFF
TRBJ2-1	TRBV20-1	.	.	TGCAGTGCCATAGAACCCGGGGGAGGCTCCTACAATGAGCAGTTCTTC	CSAIEPGGGSYNEQFF
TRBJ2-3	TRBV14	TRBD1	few	TGTGCCAGCAGCCAAGGAGGCAGGACAGGGGCATGGGATACGCAGTATTTT	CASSQGGRTGAWDTQYF
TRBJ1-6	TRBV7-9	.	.	TGTGCCAGCAGCTTGGGGGGTTGGGGATCACCCCTCCACTTT	CASSLGGWGSPLHF
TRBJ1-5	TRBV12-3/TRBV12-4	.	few	TGTGCCAGCAGCTACAGGGCCCGCAATCAGCCCCAGCATTTT	CASSYRARNQPQHF
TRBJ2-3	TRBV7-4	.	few	TGTGCCAGCAGCTCGGCCCCTCTAGACGGTCCTAGCACAGATACGCAGTATTTT	CASSSAPLDGPSTDTQYF
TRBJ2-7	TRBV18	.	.	TGTGCCAGCTCACCGGGCCCGAAGAACGAGCAGTACTTC	CASSPGPKNEQYF
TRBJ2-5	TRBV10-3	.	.	TGTGCCATCAGTGAGGCACGAAGCCAAGAGACCCAGTACTTC	CAISEARSQETQYF
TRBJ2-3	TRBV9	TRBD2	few	TGTGCCAGCAGCATTAGCGGGGGGCTCACAGATACGCAGTATTTT	CASSISGGLTDTQYF
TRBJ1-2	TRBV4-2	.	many	TGTGCCAGCAGCCAGGTCACAGGGAACTATGGCTACACCTTC	CASSQVTGNYGYTF
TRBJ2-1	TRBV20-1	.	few	TGCAGTGCGGCCCGGGTTACCTACAATGAGCAGTTCTTC	CSAARVTYNEQFF
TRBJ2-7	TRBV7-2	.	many	TGTGCCAGCAGCTTGGCCAGGAACTACGAGCAGTACTTC	CASSLARNYEQYF
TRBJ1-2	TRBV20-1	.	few	TGCAGTGCTAGAGATCGACACGTATATGGCTACACCTTC	CSARDRHVYGYTF
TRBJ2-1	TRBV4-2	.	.	TGTGCCAGCAGGACAGGCTTCTACTACAATGAGCAGTTCTTC	CASRTGFYYNEQFF
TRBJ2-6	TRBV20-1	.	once	TGCAGTGCTTACAGACCTGGGGCCAACGTCCTGACTTTC	CSAYRPGANVLTF
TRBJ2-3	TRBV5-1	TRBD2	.	TGCGCCAGCAGCGGGGGACTAGCGGGGGGAGATACGCAGTATTTT	CASSGGLAGGDTQYF
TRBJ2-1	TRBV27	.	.	TGTGCCAGCTCCGGGGCGTCCCATGAGCAGTTCTTC	CASSGASHEQFF
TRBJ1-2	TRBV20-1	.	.	TGCAGTGCTAGAGATGGGGGCGGGCGGTCTGACTATGGCTACACCTTC	CSARDGGGRSDYGYTF
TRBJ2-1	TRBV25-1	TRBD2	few	TGTGCCAGCAGTGACCCGACCGATAGGGATGGGAGGGATGAGCAGTTCTTC	CASSDPTDRDGRDEQFF
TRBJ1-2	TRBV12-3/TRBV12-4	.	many	TGTGCCAGCAGCTTACAGGGTGGTGGCTACACCTTC	CASSLQGGGYTF
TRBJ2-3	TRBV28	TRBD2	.	TGTGCCAGCAGTGGGACTAGCGTCACAGATACGCAGTATTTT	CASSGTSVTDTQYF
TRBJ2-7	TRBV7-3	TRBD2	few	TGTGCCAGCAGTTTACTAGCGGGGAACTCCTACGAGCAGTACTTC	CASSLLAGNSYEQYF
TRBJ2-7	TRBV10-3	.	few	TGTGCCATCAGTGCGGGGAGCTCCTACGAGCAGTACTTC	CAISAGSSYEQYF
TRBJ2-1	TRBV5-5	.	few	TGTGCCAGCAGAAGAGGCAATGACGCGACTTACAATGAGCAGTTCTTC	CASRRGNDATYNEQFF
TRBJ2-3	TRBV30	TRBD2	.	TGTGCCTGGAGTGTCTGGCTAGCGGGAGTCACAGATACGCAGTATTTT	CAWSVWLAGVTDTQYF
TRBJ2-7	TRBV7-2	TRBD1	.	TGTGCCAGCAGCGAGCCGGGACAGACCTACGAGCAGTACTTC	CASSEPGQTYEQYF
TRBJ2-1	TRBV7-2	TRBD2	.	TGTGCCAGCAGCTTGACTAGGGGACTAGCGGGAGGGAATGAGCAGTTCTTC	CASSLTRGLAGGNEQFF
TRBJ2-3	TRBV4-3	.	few	TGCGCCAGCAGCAGGCGGGACATTAGGGCAGATACGCAGTATTTT	CASSRRDIRADTQYF
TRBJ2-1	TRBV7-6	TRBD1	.	TGTGCCAGCAGCTCTCATCCGGGACAGGGCAACAATGAGCAGTTCTTC	CASSSHPGQGNNEQFF
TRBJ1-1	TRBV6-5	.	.	TGTGCCAGCAGTTACTCGATGGCTGAACAGGGCCCTGTGGCTGAAGCTTTCTTT	CASSYSMAEQGPVAEAFF
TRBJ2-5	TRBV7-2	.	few	TGTGCCAGCAGCTTAGGGGTGGGACCCGGAGAGACCCAGTACTTC	CASSLGVGPGETQYF
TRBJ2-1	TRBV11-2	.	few	TGTGCCAGCAGCTTAGGGAGGGTCGGGACCTTCTACAATGAGCAGTTCTTC	CASSLGRVGTFYNEQFF
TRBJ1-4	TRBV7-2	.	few	TGTGCCAGCAGCTTAGTACAAATGGGGGCAACTAATGAAAAACTGTTTTTT	CASSLVQMGATNEKLFF
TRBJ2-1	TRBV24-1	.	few	TGTGCCACCAGTGAGATAGTTGGTGAGCAGTTCTTC	CATSEIVGEQFF
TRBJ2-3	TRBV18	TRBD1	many	TGTGCCAGCTCGCCGAGACAGGGGAATACAGATACGCAGTATTTT	CASSPRQGNTDTQYF
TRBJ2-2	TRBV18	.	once	TGTGCCAGCTCACGGCTAGCCTCCGACGGGGAGCTGTTTTTT	CASSRLASDGELFF
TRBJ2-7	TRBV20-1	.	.	TGCAGTGCTAGAGATCCGTGGTATTTCAGTAGCGTCGGCTCCTACGAGCAGTACTTC	CSARDPWYFSSVGSYEQYF
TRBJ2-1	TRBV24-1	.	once	TGTGCCACCGGTGATGCCCAGGGCACAAGGGGCAATGAGCAGTTCTTC	CATGDAQGTRGNEQFF
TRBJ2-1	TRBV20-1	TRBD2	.	TGCAGTGCTTCCCCTCCGACTAGCGGTGGCAATGAGCAGTTCTTC	CSASPPTSGGNEQFF